Detailed here is one T cell receptor (beta chain). These data belong to a study of blood T cell repertoires in COVID-19. Study in general: The United States, Italy and Spain supplied acute and convalescent COVID-19 samples.

The germline V gene encodes CDR1 MNHEY and CDR2 SVGEGT. Trimming removed 2 bases from V and 2 bases from J, with 9 bases in between. The CDR3 runs 14 residues. The table came from immunoSEQ multiplex PCR; TCRdb's copy has only in-frame clones and leaves some out. The sample lists some 250,000 clones, around 81% occurring once. Sequencing was performed on peripheral blood. The clonotype originates from a woman aged 55-70 years with active or convalescent COVID-19. The rearrangement links TRBV6-2 or TRBV6-3 to TRBJ1-2; D may be TRBD1 (5 bases). CDR3: CASSYVQGNYGYTF. In DNA form, the CDR3 reads TGTGCCAGCAGTTACGTCCAGGGAAACTATGGCTACACCTTC.